The sample holds many counts of the clone carrying this T cell receptor beta chain. The target antigen is unknown. Preparation of the TCRbeta library used unique molecular identifiers. From the PCR reads, TCRdb called clonotypes with MiXCR, one entry per CDR3 protein. Among about 200,000 distinct CDR3 sequences listed, 6.3% were seen once. Germline V gene sequence: CDR1 SGHVS, CDR2 FQNEAQ. Trimming cost V 1 base and J 4 bases, with 12 bases left between them. The CDR3 has 15 residues. These data belong to a study of T-cell reconstitution after alpha-beta-depleted transplantation in children. Whole-study findings and limits: The high TCRbeta diversity at day 60 in some patients came from surviving recipient T cells and thymic progenitors. Reportedly, only several hundred clones from non-depleted graft cells drove alpha-beta T-cell counts at about two months. T-cell counts and diversity at one year post-transplant came mainly from newly produced T cells.

The rearrangement links TRBV7-8 to TRBJ2-3; D is perhaps TRBD1 (5 bases). The clonotype originates from a girl under three years old with combined immunodeficiency, due to receive a stem cell transplant. Sequencing used PBMCs, obtained before TCRalphabeta/CD19-depleted stem cell transplant. This CDR3 is CASSLGGLRSDTQYF. The DNA of the CDR3 is TGTGCCAGCAGCTTAGGGGGCCTGCGGTCAGATACGCAGTATTTT.